This T cell receptor (beta chain) was documented in a study of T cell changes during pregnancy in multiple sclerosis. This clone was seen ten or more times. Using immunoSEQ multiplex PCR, the repertoire was profiled, and TCRdb retains in-frame clones only, with some absent. The repertoire includes 45,000 or so clones, 80% to 95% of them detected once, and about 9.8% sits in the top ten. The receptor comes from a female donor with multiple sclerosis, enrolled in a pregnancy study. Sequencing was performed on CD8+ T cells from peripheral blood mononuclear cells, taken after pregnancy.

CDR3 amino acids: CASSHEYGGASDTQYF. The CDR3 DNA follows: TGTGCCAGCAGCCACGAGTACGGGGGGGCATCAGATACGCAGTATTTT. This chain links TRBV4-2 with TRBJ2-3; 8 nucleotides align to TRBD2. V trimming: 3 bases; J trimming: 4 bases; junction bases outside the gene matches: 9. Germline assignment: CDR1 LGHNA and CDR2 YNFKEQ. CDR3 length equals 16 residues.